Each of the 18 T cell receptor beta chains below was sequenced from the same sample in a study of Tregs in tolerant kidney transplant recipients. Related graft donors supplied nonmyeloablative bone marrow transplants, and mixed chimerism was transient. Repertoires were generated with immunoSEQ multiplex PCR, while TCRdb's copy carries only in-frame clones and drops some. The repertoire holds roughly 50,000 clones, approximately 89% seen once, with around 16% in the top ten. The sequenced sample was CD8+ T cells from blood (PBMCs), obtained 12 months after the transplant. The receptors stem from a human patient who received a combined kidney and bone marrow transplant. Part of the T cells may come from the graft donor.

The chain recombines TRBV7-9 with TRBJ1-2; D not certain. The V gene lost 1 base and the J gene lost 0 bases, with 12 bases spanning the gap. This CDR3 is built from 16 residues. Germline CDR1 is SEHNR and CDR2 is FQNEAQ (reference sequence). The DNA for the CDR3 is TGTGCCAGCAGCTTAGGGTTTTTACAGACTAACTATGGCTACACCTTC. Protein product: CASSLGFLQTNYGYTF.

This clone was seen just once. The CDR3 reads CASSFASGSYEQYF. CDR3 sequence (DNA): TGTGCCAGCAGCTTCGCTAGCGGATCCTACGAGCAGTACTTC. The chain has TRBV13 and TRBJ2-7; TRBD2 matches 7 bases. Looked up from germline, CDR1 is PRHDT and CDR2 is FYEKMQ (reference sequence). The CDR3 spans 14 residues. Losses at the gene ends were 3 bases for V and 1 base for J; bases not matched to a gene: 3.

The sample holds one count of this clone. V and J are TRBV4-3 and TRBJ2-7; TRBD2 is a possible D gene (6 bases). V gave up 2 bases and J gave up 2 bases, with 22 bases separating them. CDR3 length: 18 residues. Germline loops: CDR1 LGHNA, CDR2 YSLEER. The CDR3 DNA is TGCGCCAGCAGCCAATCCCTGGGCGGGACTCCCTCTACCTACGAGCAGTACTTC. It yields the protein CASSQSLGGTPSTYEQYF.

The chain is built from TRBV11-2 and TRBJ2-5; TRBD2 aligns across 12 bases. J lost 2 bases, V lost 3 bases, and 10 bases had no gene match. The CDR3 is 18 amino acids. The V gene's germline CDR1 is SGHAT and CDR2 FQNNGV. CDR3 protein: CASSLILLTSGRQETQYF. CDR3 bases: TGTGCCAGCAGCTTGATTCTTCTGACTAGCGGGAGACAAGAGACCCAGTACTTC.

The J gene is TRBJ1-2, the V gene TRBV18, with 9 bases matching TRBD1. The CDR3 is 15 residues long. Trimming at V came to 8 bases and at J to 7 bases, leaving 14 bases not matched to a gene. CDR1 is KGHSH and CDR2 is LQKENI in the germline V gene. The DNA of the CDR3 is TGTGCCAGCCGGACTGCACAGGGGGCGAGGTTTGGCTACACCTTC. It translates to CASRTAQGARFGYTF.

The chain joins TRBV6-1 to TRBJ2-3, with 7 bases lining up with TRBD2. J gave up 5 bases and V 8 bases, and 10 bases lay outside the gene matches. This CDR3 comprises 14 residues. Germline lookup yields CDR1 MNHNS and CDR2 SASEGT. This CDR3 reads CASGGGRLGDTQYF. CDR3 in DNA: TGTGCCAGCGGGGGAGGGCGGCTGGGAGATACGCAGTATTTT.

The chain carries TRBV9 and TRBJ2-2, with 8 bases that match TRBD1. The V gene end was trimmed by 3 bases and the J gene end by 4 bases; junction bases not matched to a gene: 8. The CDR3 runs to 16 residues. CDR1 and CDR2 (germline): SGDLS, YYNGEE. CDR3 in DNA: TGTGCCAGCAGCGGTGACAGGGGCTCGAGCACCGGGGAGCTGTTTTTT. Its translation: CASSGDRGSSTGELFF.

V gene TRBV5-6 combines with J gene TRBJ2-7; tentatively, D is TRBD2 (5 bases). This CDR3 is 15 amino acids long. CDR1 is SGHDT and CDR2 is YYEEEE in the germline V gene. With 0 bases removed from V and 3 bases from J, the gap between germline ends came to 13 bases. The CDR3 spells CASSLVEATDYEQYF. The CDR3, as DNA: TGTGCCAGCAGCTTGGTGGAGGCAACAGACTACGAGCAGTACTTC.

The genes are TRBV7-6 and TRBJ1-2; D unclear. Trimming took off 5 bases at V and 4 bases at J, with 17 bases between the two ends. The CDR3 spans 15 residues. Per germline, CDR1 SGHVS and CDR2 FNYEAQ. The DNA of the CDR3 is TGTGCCAGCAGCCAAACCGACGGGTCAATCTATGGCTACACCTTC. Protein: CASSQTDGSIYGYTF.

The CDR3: CASGHRHRDRGGQPQHF. DNA of the CDR3: TGTGCCAGTGGGCACCGACACCGGGACAGAGGGGGTCAGCCCCAGCATTTT. The chain uses TRBV19 and TRBJ1-5, with 7 bases fitting TRBD1. Germline trimming cut 8 bases from V and 6 bases from J; bases unmatched to any gene: 19. The germline V gene encodes CDR1 LNHDA and CDR2 SQIVND (reference sequence). This CDR3 spans 17 amino acids.

This chain connects TRBV9 to TRBJ2-7; the D gene is possibly TRBD1 (6 bases). The CDR3 extends over 15 amino acids. Germline CDR1 SGDLS, CDR2 YYNGEE. V shed 4 bases and J shed 0 bases, with 14 bases lying between them. In DNA, the CDR3 is TGTGCCAGCAGCTCAACAGGGAACCCCTCCTACGAGCAGTACTTC. Encoded protein: CASSSTGNPSYEQYF.

This rearrangement joins TRBV9 to TRBJ2-2; D is ambiguous. Trimming cost V 5 bases and J 1 base, with 6 bases left between them. CDR3 size: 13 residues. From germline, CDR1 is SGDLS and CDR2 YYNGEE. CDR3 in DNA: TGTGCCAGCAGGTCAGGGAACACCGGGGAGCTGTTTTTT. Its protein product is CASRSGNTGELFF.

This chain joins TRBV27 and TRBJ2-1; a weak D match, TRBD1 (6 bases). Trimming cost V 1 base and J 3 bases, with 13 bases left between them. Germline values: CDR1 MNHEY, CDR2 SMNVEV (reference sequence). This CDR3 comprises 16 residues. This CDR3 is CASSLYPRDNYNEQFF. CDR3 in DNA: TGTGCCAGCAGTTTATACCCCCGGGACAACTACAATGAGCAGTTCTTC.

This clone appeared once. The rearrangement links TRBV5-4 to TRBJ2-1, with TRBD2 as a possible D gene (5 bases). Per germline, CDR1 SGHNT and CDR2 YYREEE (reference sequence). The CDR3 runs to 18 residues. V lost 0 bases and J 4 bases, leaving 20 bases between the germline ends. CDR3 sequence reads: CASSLAPLASQVYNEQFF. The CDR3 coding sequence is TGTGCCAGCAGCTTGGCACCCCTAGCCTCGCAGGTGTACAATGAGCAGTTCTTC.

The V call is TRBV4-3, the J call TRBJ2-5; perhaps TRBD2 as D (6 bases). Trimming took off 3 bases at V and 5 bases at J, with 16 bases between the two ends. There are 15 residues in the CDR3. The germline V gene encodes CDR1 LGHNA and CDR2 YSLEER. For the CDR3, the DNA is TGCGCCAGCAGCCAGGATCGGGGGACTCTGGAGACCCAGTACTTC. Its translation: CASSQDRGTLETQYF.

The genes are TRBV7-3 and TRBJ2-1; 7 bases fit TRBD2. Germline lookup yields CDR1 SGHTA and CDR2 FQGTGA. The V gene end was trimmed by 0 bases and the J gene end by 8 bases; junction bases not matched to a gene: 10. CDR3 size: 16 residues. The chain's CDR3 is CASSLTIMGGADEQFF. For the CDR3, the DNA is TGTGCCAGCAGCTTAACTATAATGGGAGGGGCCGATGAGCAGTTCTTC. Filled out from reference TRBV7-3 and TRBJ2-1, the complete variable domain reads GAGVSQTPSNKVTEKGKYVELRCDPISGHTALYWYRQSLGQGPEFLIYFQGTGAADDSGLPNDRFFAVRPEGSVSTLKIQRTERGDSAVYLCASSLTIMGGADEQFFGPGTRLTVL.

The chain has TRBV28 and TRBJ2-7, with 7 bases matching TRBD2. Germline loops: CDR1 MDHEN, CDR2 SYDVKM. The CDR3 runs to 15 residues. V lost 7 bases and J lost 3; bases outside the gene matches: 12. The CDR3 region is CASTSPGGRYYEQYF. CDR3 nucleotide sequence: TGTGCCAGCACCTCCCCGGGGGGACGGTACTACGAGCAGTACTTC. Supplemented by reference TRBV28 and TRBJ2-7, the full variable domain reads DVKVTQSSRYLVKRTGEKVFLECVQDMDHENMFWYRQDPGLGLRLIYFSYDVKMKEKGDIPEGYSVSREKKERFSLILESASTNQTSMYLCASTSPGGRYYEQYFGPGTRLTVT.

The chain is built from TRBV4-3 and TRBJ2-2; D remains unclear. Germline V gives CDR1 LGHNA, CDR2 YSLEER. V was trimmed by 1 base and J by 8 bases, leaving 5 bases between them. The CDR3 extends over 12 amino acids. The CDR3 DNA reads TGCGCCAGCAGCCAAGTGCGTGGGGAGCTGTTTTTT. It specifies CASSQVRGELFF.